The 4 T cell receptor beta chains in this list originate from one sample, sequenced in a study of shared clonotypes between healthy human individuals. Method: immunoSEQ multiplex PCR; TCRdb's copy keeps in-frame clones and lacks some. The sample contains a few million clones, 90% to 96% of which appear only once. The sample consisted of naive CD4+ T cells sorted from blood. This sample's subset: CD45RA+ positively selected. The receptors come from a man younger than 35 in good health.

This sequence joins TRBV10-2 and TRBJ2-2; TRBD2 might be the D (6 bases). The V gene lost 6 bases and the J gene lost 0 bases, with 14 bases spanning the gap. There are 16 residues in the CDR3. Germline CDR1 is WSHSY and CDR2 is SAAADI. The CDR3 loop reads CASSLDGGANTGELFF. The CDR3 DNA is TGCGCCAGCAGCCTGGACGGAGGGGCGAACACCGGGGAGCTGTTTTTT.

This clone came up once. The chain combines TRBV9 with TRBJ1-6; tentative D call: TRBD1 (5 bases). The ends were cut back, 2 bases at V and 0 bases at J, with 12 bases in the middle. Per the germline V gene, CDR1 is SGDLS and CDR2 is YYNGEE. The CDR3 runs to 17 residues. The CDR3 reads CASSVTGGSSYNSPLHF. DNA for the CDR3: TGTGCCAGCAGCGTTACTGGGGGGAGCTCCTATAATTCACCCCTCCACTTT.

V gene TRBV4-3 combines with J gene TRBJ1-3; D remains ambiguous. Trimming took off 0 bases at V and 4 bases at J, with 13 bases between the two ends. Germline CDR1 LGHNA, CDR2 YSLEER. This CDR3 comprises 16 residues. In nucleotides, the CDR3 is TGCGCCAGCAGCCAAGATTGGATGGCAGACGGAAACACCATATATTTT. Its protein product is CASSQDWMADGNTIYF.

As concerns this clone: The same CDR3 can be traced to other DNA sequences in this sample. This CDR3 reads CASSYDRNTEAFF. The CDR3 DNA reads TGTGCCAGCAGTTACGACAGGAACACTGAAGCTTTCTTT. The chain links TRBV6-5 to TRBJ1-1; TRBD1 might be the D (5 bases). Trimming removed 2 bases from V and 1 base from J, with 5 bases in between. This CDR3 has 13 residues. The V gene's germline CDR1 is MNHEY and CDR2 SVGAGI.